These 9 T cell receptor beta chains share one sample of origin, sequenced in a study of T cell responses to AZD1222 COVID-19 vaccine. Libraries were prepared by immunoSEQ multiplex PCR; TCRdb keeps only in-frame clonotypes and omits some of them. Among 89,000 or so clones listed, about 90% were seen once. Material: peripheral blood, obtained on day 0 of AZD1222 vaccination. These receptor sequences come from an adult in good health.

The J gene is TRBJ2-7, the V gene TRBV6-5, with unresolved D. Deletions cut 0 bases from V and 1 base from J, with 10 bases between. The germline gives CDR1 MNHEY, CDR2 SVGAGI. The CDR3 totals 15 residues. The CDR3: CASSYSLGSSYEQYF. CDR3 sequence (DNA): TGTGCCAGCAGTTACTCTTTGGGTTCATCCTACGAGCAGTACTTC.

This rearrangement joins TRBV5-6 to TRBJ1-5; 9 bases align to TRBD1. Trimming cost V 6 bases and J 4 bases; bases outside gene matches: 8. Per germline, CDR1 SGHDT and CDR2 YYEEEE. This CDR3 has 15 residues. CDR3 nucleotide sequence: TGTGCCAGCACCAAATGGACAGGGGATAATCAGCCCCAGCATTTT. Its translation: CASTKWTGDNQPQHF.

Written as DNA, the CDR3 is TGTGCCTGGAGTGTAGGAGGTGGAAACACCATATATTTT. Amino acids: CAWSVGGGNTIYF. The chain recombines TRBV30 with TRBJ1-3; D unclear. Trimming removed 0 bases at V and 3 bases at J, with 6 bases between. Germline-derived CDR1 and CDR2 are GTSNPN and SVGIG (reference sequence). This CDR3 is 13 amino acids long.

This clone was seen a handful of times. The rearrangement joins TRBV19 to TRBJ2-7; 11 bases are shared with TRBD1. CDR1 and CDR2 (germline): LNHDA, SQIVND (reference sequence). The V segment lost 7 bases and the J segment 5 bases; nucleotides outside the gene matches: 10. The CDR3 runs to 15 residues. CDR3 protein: CASTPDRGLIDEQYF. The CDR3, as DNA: TGTGCCAGTACCCCGGACAGGGGGCTCATCGACGAGCAGTACTTC.

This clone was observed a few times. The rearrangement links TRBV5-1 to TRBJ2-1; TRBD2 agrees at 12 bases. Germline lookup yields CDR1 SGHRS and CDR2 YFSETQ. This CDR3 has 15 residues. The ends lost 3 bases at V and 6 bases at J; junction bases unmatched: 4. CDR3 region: CASSSGLAGTNEQFF. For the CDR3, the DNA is TGCGCCAGCAGCTCAGGACTAGCGGGAACCAATGAGCAGTTCTTC.

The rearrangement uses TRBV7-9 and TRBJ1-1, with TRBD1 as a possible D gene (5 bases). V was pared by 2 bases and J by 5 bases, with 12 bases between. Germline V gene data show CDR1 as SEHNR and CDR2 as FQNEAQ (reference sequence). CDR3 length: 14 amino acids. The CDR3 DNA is TGTGCCAGCAGCTTACGGAGTGCAGGGACTGAAGCTTTCTTT. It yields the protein CASSLRSAGTEAFF.

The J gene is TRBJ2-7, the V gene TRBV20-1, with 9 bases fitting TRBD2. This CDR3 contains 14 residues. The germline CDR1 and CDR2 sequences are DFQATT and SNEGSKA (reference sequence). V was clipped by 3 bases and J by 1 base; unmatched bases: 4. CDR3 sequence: CSASTREGSYEQYF. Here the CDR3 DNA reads TGCAGTGCTAGTACGCGGGAGGGTTCCTACGAGCAGTACTTC.

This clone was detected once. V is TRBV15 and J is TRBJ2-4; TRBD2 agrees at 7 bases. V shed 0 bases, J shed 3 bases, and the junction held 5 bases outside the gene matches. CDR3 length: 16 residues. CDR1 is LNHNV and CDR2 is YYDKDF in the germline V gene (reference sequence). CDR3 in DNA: TGTGCCACCAGCAGAGATTGGGAGGGGCTCAAAAACATTCAGTACTTC. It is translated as CATSRDWEGLKNIQYF.

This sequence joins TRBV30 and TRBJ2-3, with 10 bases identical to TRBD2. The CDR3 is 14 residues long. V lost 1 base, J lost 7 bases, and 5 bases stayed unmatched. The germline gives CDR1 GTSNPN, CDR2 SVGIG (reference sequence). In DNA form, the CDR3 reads TGTGCCTGGAGTGGGGCTAGCGGGAGTCATACGCAGTATTTT. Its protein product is CAWSGASGSHTQYF.